The 12 T cell receptor beta chains in this list originate from one sample, sequenced in a study of blood T cells in healthy people across ages (dated by TCRdb to 2014 to 2015). The library was produced with 5' RACE. These reads were obtained on an Illumina HiSeq 2500. A second PCR of roughly 7 to 12 cycles was performed with a sample-barcoded 5' primer and a J-beta primer mix. TCRdb redid the processing of the public reads, applying fastp at Q25 and MiXCR, and retained in-frame beta chains. Records with the same CDR3 protein are collapsed into one entry carrying the most frequent genes and DNA. For this sample the table gives about 800,000 distinct CDR3 sequences, of which about 62% were detected only once. Of the sample, roughly 22% falls within the top ten clones. The sequenced sample consisted of blood. Receptors were obtained from a man aged 25-40 years in good health.

The gene calls are TRBV20-1 and TRBJ2-7; TRBD1 aligns across 7 bases. Germline CDR1 is DFQATT and CDR2 is SNEGSKA (reference sequence). CDR3 length: 17 amino acids. Unmatched junction bases numbered 20, after V lost 6 bases and J lost 3 bases. CDR3 bases: TGCAGTGCCGTCGTTAGAGGGGGCAAGACAGGAGTCTACGAGCAGTACTTC. The encoded protein is CSAVVRGGKTGVYEQYF.

The chain couples TRBV7-2 to TRBJ2-1; 11 bases map to TRBD2. The trim removed 2 bases at V and 6 bases at J, leaving 15 bases unmatched. The germline V gene has CDR1 SGHTA and CDR2 FQGNSA. The CDR3 has 19 amino acids. The CDR3 loop reads CASSLSFKGGTSGLNEQFF. The CDR3 DNA sequence: TGTGCCAGCAGCTTATCGTTTAAGGGGGGGACTAGCGGCCTCAATGAGCAGTTCTTC.

The J gene is TRBJ2-3, the V gene TRBV2; no reliable D call. Trimming removed 4 bases from V and 2 bases from J, with 7 bases in between. Germline loops: CDR1 SNHLY, CDR2 FYNNEI. The CDR3 has 13 residues. This CDR3 is CASSGPFTDTQYF. CDR3 nucleotides: TGTGCCAGCAGTGGACCATTCACAGATACGCAGTATTTT.

This sequence joins TRBV14 and TRBJ2-7; D is unclear. The CDR3 runs to 15 residues. V lost 0 bases to trimming and J lost 1 base, with 10 bases between them. Germline CDR1 SGHDN, CDR2 FVKESK. The chain's CDR3 is CASSQDLKGSYEQYF. The CDR3 bases are TGTGCCAGCAGCCAAGATTTGAAAGGTTCCTACGAGCAGTACTTC. Combining the CDR3 with reference TRBV14 and TRBJ2-7 gives the whole variable domain EAGVTQFPSHSVIEKGQTVTLRCDPISGHDNLYWYRRVMGKEIKFLLHFVKESKQDESGMPNNRFLAERTGGTYSTLKVQPAELEDSGVYFCASSQDLKGSYEQYFGPGTRLTVT.

The genes are TRBV19 and TRBJ2-5, with D tentatively TRBD1 or TRBD2 (5 bases each). Germline V CDR1 and CDR2: LNHDA, SQIVND (reference sequence). Trimming removed 3 bases from V and 2 bases from J, with 7 bases in between. The CDR3 is made up of 13 amino acids. For the CDR3, the DNA is TGTGCCAGTAGTATTGGGACGCAAGAGACCCAGTACTTC. It is translated as CASSIGTQETQYF.

V is TRBV7-3 and J is TRBJ2-2; D remains ambiguous. CDR3 length equals 13 residues. V gave up 7 bases and J gave up 4 bases, with 10 bases separating them. CDR1 SGHTA and CDR2 FQGTGA come from the germline V gene. CDR3 DNA sequence: TGTGCCAGCATGGGTCTGGGCACCGGGGAGCTGTTTTTT. Translation: CASMGLGTGELFF.

This rearrangement joins TRBV4-2 to TRBJ1-1; D is undetermined. The germline V and J ends were trimmed by 4 bases and 6 bases, with 12 bases remaining between them. The CDR3 extends over 13 amino acids. Germline assignment: CDR1 LGHNA and CDR2 YNFKEQ. CDR3 coding DNA: TGTGCCAGCAGCCGCGAACGGGCAGCTGAAGCTTTCTTT. This encodes CASSRERAAEAFF.

This clonotype was counted ten times or more. This chain uses TRBV7-2 with TRBJ2-7; D perhaps matches TRBD2 (6 bases). The CDR3 is made up of 16 amino acids. Trimming pared 1 base from V and 2 bases from J, leaving 15 bases between. From germline, CDR1 is SGHTA and CDR2 FQGNSA. CDR3 protein: CASSLGPSGSAYEQYF. The CDR3 nucleotides read TGTGCCAGCAGCTTAGGACCAAGCGGGTCGGCCTACGAGCAGTACTTC. Using reference TRBV7-2 and TRBJ2-7 for the parts outside the CDR3, the full variable domain is GAGVSQSPSNKVTEKGKDVELRCDPISGHTALYWYRQSLGQGLEFLIYFQGNSAPDKSGLPSDRFSAERTGGSVSTLTIQRTQQEDSAVYLCASSLGPSGSAYEQYFGPGTRLTVT.

The chain employs TRBV5-8 and TRBJ1-1; a weak D match, TRBD1 (6 bases). The CDR3 spans 16 residues. V lost 1 base, J lost 7 bases, and 20 bases lay in between. The germline V gene has CDR1 SGHTS and CDR2 YDEGEE. The CDR3 region is CASSLRPDRHMNEAFF. The CDR3 coding sequence is TGTGCCAGCAGCTTGCGGCCTGACAGGCATATGAATGAAGCTTTCTTT.

This chain uses TRBV7-9 with TRBJ1-2; 7 nucleotides line up with TRBD1. The CDR3 has 12 residues. Germline V gives CDR1 SEHNR, CDR2 FQNEAQ (reference sequence). J gave up 8 bases and V 6 bases, and 6 bases lay outside the gene matches. CDR3 DNA sequence: TGTGCCAGCAGTCTTACAGGGGAGGGCTACACCTTC. Its protein product is CASSLTGEGYTF. Supplemented by reference TRBV7-9 and TRBJ1-2, the full variable domain reads DTGVSQNPRHKITKRGQNVTFRCDPISEHNRLYWYRQTLGQGPEFLTYFQNEAQLEKSRLLSDRFSAERPKGSFSTLEIQRTEQGDSAMYLCASSLTGEGYTFGSGTRLTVV.

A few counts support this clonotype. This chain joins TRBV12-3 or TRBV12-4 and TRBJ2-3; TRBD2 agrees at 16 bases. V shed 7 bases, J shed 1 base, and the junction held 8 bases outside the gene matches. The CDR3 sequence is 18 residues long. CDR3 sequence (DNA): TGTGCCAGCACCATGGGGACTAGCGGGGGGGCCGGCACAGATACGCAGTATTTT. Translated: CASTMGTSGGAGTDTQYF.

Ten or more counts support this clonotype. The CDR3 nucleotides are TGTGCCAGCAGCTTAGGAGTAGCGGGTACGTCCGAGACCCAGTACTTC. Protein sequence: CASSLGVAGTSETQYF. This sequence joins TRBV5-5 and TRBJ2-5; TRBD2 agrees at 7 bases. This CDR3 is built from 16 residues. J lost 5 bases, V lost 2 bases, and 12 bases had no gene match. Germline CDR1 and CDR2: SGHKS and YYEKEE (reference sequence). Looking up the rest from reference TRBV5-5 and TRBJ2-5 gives the full variable domain: DAGVTQSPTHLIKTRGQQVTLRCSPISGHKSVSWYQQVLGQGPQFIFQYYEKEERGRGNFPDRFSARQFPNYSSELNVNALLLGDSALYLCASSLGVAGTSETQYFGPGTRLLVL.